One sample yielded the 12 T cell receptor beta chains listed below, sequenced in a study of blood T cell repertoires in COVID-19. The method was immunoSEQ multiplex PCR; TCRdb's version includes in-frame clones alone and lacks a portion of them. The table records 250,000 or so clones, under 95% of them present only once. Sequencing was carried out using PBMCs or T cells enriched from blood (not recorded which). Receptors were obtained from a man aged 35 to 55 who had been exposed to COVID-19.

The chain combines TRBV6-5 with TRBJ1-5; no firm D call. The V gene lost 0 bases and the J gene lost 4 bases, with 10 bases spanning the gap. The CDR3 length is 15 residues. Looked up from germline, CDR1 is MNHEY and CDR2 is SVGAGI. The CDR3 DNA reads as TGTGCCAGCAGTTACTCGCTTGGGAGGAATCAGCCCCAGCATTTT. Its protein product is CASSYSLGRNQPQHF.

The V and J genes are TRBV9 and TRBJ2-7, with TRBD1 identical over 7 bases. V lost 4 bases and J lost 2; bases outside the gene matches: 6. Per germline, CDR1 SGDLS and CDR2 YYNGEE. CDR3 length: 14 residues. The CDR3 sequence is CASSPGDSPYEQYF. CDR3 bases: TGTGCCAGCAGCCCCGGGGACAGTCCCTACGAGCAGTACTTC.

The rearrangement joins TRBV27 to TRBJ2-4; TRBD2 aligns across 13 bases. This CDR3 has 16 residues. Germline CDR1 and CDR2: MNHEY and SMNVEV (reference sequence). V lost 6 bases to trimming and J lost 0 bases; unmatched junction nucleotides: 2. CDR3 loop: CASRLAGGLAKNIQYF. As DNA, the CDR3 is TGTGCCAGCAGACTAGCGGGAGGGCTAGCCAAAAACATTCAGTACTTC.

The chain links TRBV28 to TRBJ2-7; 8 nucleotides align to TRBD2. The CDR3 sequence is 15 residues long. V shed 0 bases, J shed 5 bases, and the junction held 6 bases outside the gene matches. From germline, CDR1 is MDHEN and CDR2 SYDVKM. The DNA of the CDR3 is TGTGCCAGCAGTTTATGGAGCGGGAGAACCCACGAGCAGTACTTC. Translating it yields CASSLWSGRTHEQYF.

This chain links TRBV5-3 with TRBJ2-7; D not resolved. TRBV5-3 is identified as an open reading frame with a role that is uncertain. V shed 3 bases and J shed 2 bases, with 12 bases lying between them. This CDR3 has 14 amino acids. CDR3 sequence: CARSCPGPTYEQYF. DNA of the CDR3: TGTGCCAGAAGCTGCCCAGGTCCCACCTACGAGCAGTACTTC.

In nucleotides, the CDR3 is TGCGCCAGCAGAAAAAAACTCGCAGAAGTCCAGGGGATTGCCGCTAATGAAAAACTGTTTTTT. Residues: CASRKKLAEVQGIAANEKLFF. The chain is built from TRBV10-1 and TRBJ1-4, with a weak D call TRBD1 (6 bases). In germline, CDR1 is WNHNN, CDR2 SYGVQD (reference sequence). CDR3 length: 21 amino acids. Deletions cut 6 bases from V and 3 bases from J, with 32 bases between.

This clone has a single count. V and J are TRBV18 and TRBJ1-3; D uncertain. Germline V gives CDR1 KGHSH, CDR2 LQKENI. CDR3 size: 16 residues. V was shortened by 2 bases and J by 1 base, with 12 bases between the two germline ends. The CDR3 is CASSPSSSPSGNTIYF. In DNA form, the CDR3 reads TGTGCCAGCTCACCATCGTCCAGTCCTTCTGGAAACACCATATATTTT. The whole variable domain, filled in from reference TRBV18 and TRBJ1-3, reads NAGVMQNPRHLVRRRGQEARLRCSPMKGHSHVYWYRQLPEEGLKFMVYLQKENIIDESGMPKERFSAEFPKEGPSILRIQQVVRGDSAAYFCASSPSSSPSGNTIYFGEGSWLTVV.

The J gene is TRBJ2-7, the V gene TRBV5-5; 9 positions match TRBD1. The CDR3 has 16 residues. Germline V gene data show CDR1 as SGHKS and CDR2 as YYEKEE (reference sequence). The J segment lost 1 base and the V segment lost 1 base, leaving 6 bases of the junction unmatched. The chain's CDR3 is CASSLFLDRGSYEQYF. The CDR3 DNA sequence: TGTGCCAGCAGCTTGTTTTTGGACAGGGGTTCCTACGAGCAGTACTTC.

The chain recombines TRBV3-1 (or the pseudogene TRBV3-2) with TRBJ1-2, with 8 bases identical to TRBD1. The CDR3 runs 15 residues. Trimming took 4 bases from V and 2 from J; bases not matched to a gene: 6. CDR1 is LGHDT, CDR2 YNNKEL, per germline (reference sequence). CDR3 nucleotide sequence: TGTGCCAGCAGCCGGGACAGGTCAACCAACTATGGCTACACCTTC. It is translated as CASSRDRSTNYGYTF.

This chain joins TRBV5-5 and TRBJ1-3, with D unclear. V was cut by 4 bases and J by 0 bases, with 5 bases left in between. CDR3 length: 13 amino acids. Germline CDR1 SGHKS, CDR2 YYEKEE (reference sequence). The CDR3 DNA reads as TGTGCCAGCAGCGACTACTCTGGAAACACCATATATTTT. Its translation is CASSDYSGNTIYF.

The rearrangement uses TRBV5-1 and TRBJ1-4; D is perhaps TRBD1 (6 bases). V lost 4 bases to trimming and J lost 2 bases, with 9 bases between them. Germline-derived CDR1 and CDR2 are SGHRS and YFSETQ. The CDR3 is made up of 14 amino acids. CDR3 protein: CASSLDSTNEKLFF. The DNA for the CDR3 is TGCGCCAGCAGCCTGGACAGCACTAATGAAAAACTGTTTTTT.

The chain recombines TRBV5-6 with TRBJ1-6, with TRBD1 as a possible D gene (5 bases). V was pared by 0 bases and J by 10 bases, with 11 bases between. In germline, CDR1 is SGHDT, CDR2 YYEEEE. This CDR3 has 14 amino acids. The DNA of the CDR3 is TGTGCCAGCAGCTTGGAGGGGATCAAGTCACCCCTCCACTTT. Encoded protein: CASSLEGIKSPLHF.